This T cell receptor (beta chain) was obtained from a study of blood T cell repertoires in COVID-19. Study background: Samples representing acute and convalescent COVID-19 were sourced from the United States, Italy and Spain.

Germline V gene data show CDR1 as SGHAT and CDR2 as FQNNGV. The V gene end was trimmed by 2 bases and the J gene end by 8 bases; junction bases not matched to a gene: 6. The length of the CDR3 is 15 residues. The table came from immunoSEQ multiplex PCR; TCRdb's copy has only in-frame clones and leaves some out. The table includes roughly 79,000 clones, around nine tenths detected once. This chain uses TRBV11-2 with TRBJ2-1; 10 positions match TRBD2. The sequence was obtained from a man aged 45-65 years with active COVID-19. Sequencing input: peripheral blood. This chain's CDR3 is CASSLLAGVIDEQFF. The CDR3 DNA reads TGTGCCAGCAGCTTACTAGCGGGAGTTATCGATGAGCAGTTCTTC.